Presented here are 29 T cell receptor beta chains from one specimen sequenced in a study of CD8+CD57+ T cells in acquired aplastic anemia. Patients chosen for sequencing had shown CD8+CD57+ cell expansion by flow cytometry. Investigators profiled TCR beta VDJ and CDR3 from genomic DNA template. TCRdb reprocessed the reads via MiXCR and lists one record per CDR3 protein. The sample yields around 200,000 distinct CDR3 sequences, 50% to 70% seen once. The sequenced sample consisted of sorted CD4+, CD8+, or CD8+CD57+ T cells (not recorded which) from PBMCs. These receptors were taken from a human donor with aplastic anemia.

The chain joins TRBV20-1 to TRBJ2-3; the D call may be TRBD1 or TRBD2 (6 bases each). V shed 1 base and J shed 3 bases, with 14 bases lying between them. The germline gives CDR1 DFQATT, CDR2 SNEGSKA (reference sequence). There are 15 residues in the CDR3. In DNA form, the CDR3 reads TGCAGTGCTAGAGGCTTTGGGGGGCAAACAGATACGCAGTATTTT. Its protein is CSARGFGGQTDTQYF.

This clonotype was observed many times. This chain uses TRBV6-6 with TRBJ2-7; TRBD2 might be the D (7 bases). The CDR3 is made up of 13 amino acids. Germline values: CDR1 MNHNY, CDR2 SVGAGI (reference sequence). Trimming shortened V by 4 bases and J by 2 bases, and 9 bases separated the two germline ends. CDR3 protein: CASSLRGPYEQYF. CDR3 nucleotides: TGTGCCAGCAGTTTGCGGGGGCCCTACGAGCAGTACTTC.

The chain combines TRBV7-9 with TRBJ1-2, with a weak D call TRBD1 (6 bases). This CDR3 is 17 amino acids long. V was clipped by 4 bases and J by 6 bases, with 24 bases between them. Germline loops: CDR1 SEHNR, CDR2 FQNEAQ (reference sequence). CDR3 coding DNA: TGTGCCAGCAGCTCCGCGGGCCACCAGGGGATGGTGAATGGCTACACCTTC. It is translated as CASSSAGHQGMVNGYTF.

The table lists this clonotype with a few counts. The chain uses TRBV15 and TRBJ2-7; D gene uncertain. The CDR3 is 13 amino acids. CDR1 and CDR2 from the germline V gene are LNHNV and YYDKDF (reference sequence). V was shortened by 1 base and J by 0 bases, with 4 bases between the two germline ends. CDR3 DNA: TGTGCCACCAGCAGAGCCTCCTCCTACGAGCAGTACTTC. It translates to CATSRASSYEQYF.

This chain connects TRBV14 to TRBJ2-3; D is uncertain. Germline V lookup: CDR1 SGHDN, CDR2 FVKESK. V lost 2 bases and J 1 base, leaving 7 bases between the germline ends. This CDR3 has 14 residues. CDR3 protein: CASSQRSRTDTQYF. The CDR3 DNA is TGTGCCAGCAGCCAACGGTCCCGCACAGATACGCAGTATTTT.

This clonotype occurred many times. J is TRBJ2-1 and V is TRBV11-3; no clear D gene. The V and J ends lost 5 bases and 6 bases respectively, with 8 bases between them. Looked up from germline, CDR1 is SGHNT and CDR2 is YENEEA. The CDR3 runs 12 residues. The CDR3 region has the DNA TGTGCCAGCAGCACCTGGGCCAATGAGCAGTTCTTC. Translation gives CASSTWANEQFF. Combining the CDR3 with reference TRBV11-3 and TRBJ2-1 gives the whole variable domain EAGVVQSPRYKIIEKKQPVAFWCNPISGHNTLYWYLQNLGQGPELLIRYENEEAVDDSQLPKDRFSAERLKGVDSTLKIQPAELGDSAVYLCASSTWANEQFFGPGTRLTVL.

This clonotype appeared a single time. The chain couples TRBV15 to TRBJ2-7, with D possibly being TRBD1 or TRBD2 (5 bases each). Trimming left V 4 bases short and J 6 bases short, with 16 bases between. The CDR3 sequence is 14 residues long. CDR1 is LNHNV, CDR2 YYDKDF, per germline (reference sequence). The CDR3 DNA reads TGTGCCACCAGCATAGGGGACCGGGCAATCGAGCAGTACTTC. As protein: CATSIGDRAIEQYF.

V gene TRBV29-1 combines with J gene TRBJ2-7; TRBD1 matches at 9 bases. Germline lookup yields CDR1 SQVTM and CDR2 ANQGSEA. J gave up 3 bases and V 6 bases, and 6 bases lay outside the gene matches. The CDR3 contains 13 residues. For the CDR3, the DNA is TGCAGCGTCCGGGACAGGGAGAACTACGAGCAGTACTTC. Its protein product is CSVRDRENYEQYF.

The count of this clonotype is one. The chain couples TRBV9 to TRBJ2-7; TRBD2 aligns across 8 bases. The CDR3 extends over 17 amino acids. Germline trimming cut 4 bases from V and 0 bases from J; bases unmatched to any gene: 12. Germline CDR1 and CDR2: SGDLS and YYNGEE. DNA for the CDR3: TGTGCCAGCAGCCCCTCATCGGGGGGGGGCCGCTCCTACGAGCAGTACTTC. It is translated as CASSPSSGGGRSYEQYF.

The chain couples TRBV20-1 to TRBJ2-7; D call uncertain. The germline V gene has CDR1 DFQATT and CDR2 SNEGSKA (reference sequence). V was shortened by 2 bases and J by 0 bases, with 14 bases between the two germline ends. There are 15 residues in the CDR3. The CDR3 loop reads CSARLPGAYSYEQYF. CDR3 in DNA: TGCAGTGCTAGACTACCCGGTGCTTACTCCTACGAGCAGTACTTC.

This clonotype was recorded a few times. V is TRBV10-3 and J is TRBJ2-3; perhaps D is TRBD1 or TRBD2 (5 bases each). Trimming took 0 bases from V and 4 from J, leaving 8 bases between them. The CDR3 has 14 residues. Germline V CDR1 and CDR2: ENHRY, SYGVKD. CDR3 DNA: TGTGCCATCAGTGAGTCGAAGGGACCAGATACGCAGTATTTT. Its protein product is CAISESKGPDTQYF.

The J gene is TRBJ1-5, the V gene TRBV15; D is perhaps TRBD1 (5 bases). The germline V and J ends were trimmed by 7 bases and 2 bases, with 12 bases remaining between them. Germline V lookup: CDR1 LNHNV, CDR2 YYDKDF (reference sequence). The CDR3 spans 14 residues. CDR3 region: CATNGGDGNQPQHF. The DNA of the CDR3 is TGTGCCACCAACGGGGGGGATGGCAATCAGCCCCAGCATTTT. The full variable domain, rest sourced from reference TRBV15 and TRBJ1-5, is DAMVIQNPRYQVTQFGKPVTLSCSQTLNHNVMYWYQQKSSQAPKLLFHYYDKDFNNEADTPDNFQSRRPNTSFCFLDIRSPGLGDTAMYLCATNGGDGNQPQHFGDGTRLSIL.

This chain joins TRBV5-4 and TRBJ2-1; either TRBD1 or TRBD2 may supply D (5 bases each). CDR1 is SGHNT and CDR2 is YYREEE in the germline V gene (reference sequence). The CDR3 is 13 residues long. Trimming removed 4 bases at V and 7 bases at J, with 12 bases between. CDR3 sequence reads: CASSLNGGNEQFF. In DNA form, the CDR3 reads TGTGCCAGCAGCCTGAATGGGGGAAATGAGCAGTTCTTC.

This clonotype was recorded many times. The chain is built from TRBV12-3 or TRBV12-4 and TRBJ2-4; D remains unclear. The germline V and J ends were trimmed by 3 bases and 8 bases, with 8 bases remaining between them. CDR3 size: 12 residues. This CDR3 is CASSFFGDIQYF. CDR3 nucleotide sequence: TGTGCCAGCAGTTTTTTTGGGGACATTCAGTACTTC.

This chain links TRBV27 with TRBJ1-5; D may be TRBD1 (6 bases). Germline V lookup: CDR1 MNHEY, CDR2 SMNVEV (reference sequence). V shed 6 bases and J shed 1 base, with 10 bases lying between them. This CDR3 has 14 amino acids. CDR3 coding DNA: TGTGCCAGCAGCAGGGGATCGAGCAATCAGCCCCAGCATTTT. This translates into CASSRGSSNQPQHF.

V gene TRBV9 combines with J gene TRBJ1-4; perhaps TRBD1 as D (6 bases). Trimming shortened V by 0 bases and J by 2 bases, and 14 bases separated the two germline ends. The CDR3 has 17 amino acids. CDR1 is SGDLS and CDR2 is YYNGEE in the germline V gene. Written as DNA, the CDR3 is TGTGCCAGCAGCGTAGCAACAGGGAAGGGGACTAATGAAAAACTGTTTTTT. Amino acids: CASSVATGKGTNEKLFF.

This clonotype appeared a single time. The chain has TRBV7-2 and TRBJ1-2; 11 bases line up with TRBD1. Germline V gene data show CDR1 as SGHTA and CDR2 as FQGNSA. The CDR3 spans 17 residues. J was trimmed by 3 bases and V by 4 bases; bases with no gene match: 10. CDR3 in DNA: TGTGCCAGCAGCTACCGGGACAGGGGGAGAAACTACTATGGCTACACCTTC. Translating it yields CASSYRDRGRNYYGYTF. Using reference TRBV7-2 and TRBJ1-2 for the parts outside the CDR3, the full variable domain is GAGVSQSPSNKVTEKGKDVELRCDPISGHTALYWYRQSLGQGLEFLIYFQGNSAPDKSGLPSDRFSAERTGGSVSTLTIQRTQQEDSAVYLCASSYRDRGRNYYGYTFGSGTRLTVV.

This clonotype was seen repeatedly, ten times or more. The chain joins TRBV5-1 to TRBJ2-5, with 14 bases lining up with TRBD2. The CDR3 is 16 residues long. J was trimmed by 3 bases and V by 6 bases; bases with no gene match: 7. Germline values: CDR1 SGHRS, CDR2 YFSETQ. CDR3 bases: TGCGCCAGCAATGTGGGGACTAGCGGGGGAAAAGAGACCCAGTACTTC. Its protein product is CASNVGTSGGKETQYF. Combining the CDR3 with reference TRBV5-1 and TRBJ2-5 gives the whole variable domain KAGVTQTPRYLIKTRGQQVTLSCSPISGHRSVSWYQQTPGQGLQFLFEYFSETQRNKGNFPGRFSGRQFSNSRSEMNVSTLELGDSALYLCASNVGTSGGKETQYFGPGTRLLVL.

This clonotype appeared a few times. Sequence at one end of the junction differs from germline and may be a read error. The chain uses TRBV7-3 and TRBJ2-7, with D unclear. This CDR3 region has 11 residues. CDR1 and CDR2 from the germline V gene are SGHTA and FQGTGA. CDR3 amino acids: CASSLIDEQYF. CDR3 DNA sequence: TGTGCCAGCAGTTTAATCGACGAGCAGTACTTC.

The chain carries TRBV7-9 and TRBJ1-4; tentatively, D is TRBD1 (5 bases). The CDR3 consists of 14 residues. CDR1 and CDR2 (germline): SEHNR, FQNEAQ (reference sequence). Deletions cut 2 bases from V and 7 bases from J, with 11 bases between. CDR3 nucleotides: TGTGCCAGCAGCTTATACCCGGGGGGTGAAAAACTGTTTTTT. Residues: CASSLYPGGEKLFF. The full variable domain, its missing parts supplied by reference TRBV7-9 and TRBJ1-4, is DTGVSQNPRHKITKRGQNVTFRCDPISEHNRLYWYRQTLGQGPEFLTYFQNEAQLEKSRLLSDRFSAERPKGSFSTLEIQRTEQGDSAMYLCASSLYPGGEKLFFGSGTQLSVL.

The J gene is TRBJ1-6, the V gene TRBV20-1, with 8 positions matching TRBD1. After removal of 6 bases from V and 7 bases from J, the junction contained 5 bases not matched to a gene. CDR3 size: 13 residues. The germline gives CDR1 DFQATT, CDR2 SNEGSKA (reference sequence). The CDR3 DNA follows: TGCAGTGCAGGACAGGGTGTGAATTCACCCCTCCACTTT. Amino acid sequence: CSAGQGVNSPLHF.

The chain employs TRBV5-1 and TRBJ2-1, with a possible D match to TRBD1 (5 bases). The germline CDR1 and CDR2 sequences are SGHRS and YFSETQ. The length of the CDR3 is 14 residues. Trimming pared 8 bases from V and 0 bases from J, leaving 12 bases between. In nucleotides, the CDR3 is TGCGCCAGTAACAGGCAGAGCTCCTACAATGAGCAGTTCTTC. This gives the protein CASNRQSSYNEQFF.

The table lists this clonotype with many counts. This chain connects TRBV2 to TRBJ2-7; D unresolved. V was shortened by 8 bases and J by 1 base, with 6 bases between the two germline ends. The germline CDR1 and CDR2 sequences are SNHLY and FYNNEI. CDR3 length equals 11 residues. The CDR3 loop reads CASLGSYEQYF. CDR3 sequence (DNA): TGTGCCAGCTTGGGGTCCTACGAGCAGTACTTC.

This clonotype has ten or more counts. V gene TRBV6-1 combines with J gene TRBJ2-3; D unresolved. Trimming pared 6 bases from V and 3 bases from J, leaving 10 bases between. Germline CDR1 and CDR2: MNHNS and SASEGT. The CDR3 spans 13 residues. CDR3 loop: CASSPAETDTQYF. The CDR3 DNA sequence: TGTGCCAGCAGCCCAGCCGAGACAGATACGCAGTATTTT.

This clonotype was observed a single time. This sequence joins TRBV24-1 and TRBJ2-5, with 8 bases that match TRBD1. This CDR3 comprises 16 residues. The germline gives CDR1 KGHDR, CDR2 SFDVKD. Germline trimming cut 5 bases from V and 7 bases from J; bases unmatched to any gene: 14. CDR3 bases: TGTGCCACCAGTGGTTCCCTCGGGACAGGAGTTTGGACCCAGTACTTC. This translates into CATSGSLGTGVWTQYF.

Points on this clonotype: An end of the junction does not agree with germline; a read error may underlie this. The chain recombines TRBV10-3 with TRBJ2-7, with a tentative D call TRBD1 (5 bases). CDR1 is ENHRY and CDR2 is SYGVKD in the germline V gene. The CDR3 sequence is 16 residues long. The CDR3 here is CASSYSGPDPEDEQYF. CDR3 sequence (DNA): TGTGCCAGCAGTTACTCAGGGCCGGACCCCGAAGACGAGCAGTACTTC.

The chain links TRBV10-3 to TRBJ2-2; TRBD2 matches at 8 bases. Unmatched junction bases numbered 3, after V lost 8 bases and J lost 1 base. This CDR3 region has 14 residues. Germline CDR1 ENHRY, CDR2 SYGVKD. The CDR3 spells CAIEGTRNTGELFF. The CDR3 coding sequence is TGTGCCATCGAGGGGACTAGGAACACCGGGGAGCTGTTTTTT.

Written as DNA, the CDR3 is TGCAGCGTTGGTGGGGGGAGGGGAAACTCCTACGAGCAGTACTTC. Its translation is CSVGGGRGNSYEQYF. The rearrangement joins TRBV29-1 to TRBJ2-7, with 7 nucleotides matching TRBD2. In germline, CDR1 is SQVTM, CDR2 ANQGSEA. The CDR3 consists of 15 residues. V shed 4 bases and J 0 bases; nucleotides not matched to a gene: 9.

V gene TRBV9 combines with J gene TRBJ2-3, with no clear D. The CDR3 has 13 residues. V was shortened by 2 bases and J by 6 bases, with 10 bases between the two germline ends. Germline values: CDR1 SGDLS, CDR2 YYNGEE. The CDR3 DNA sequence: TGTGCCAGCAGCGTGAACACGCCGGATACGCAGTATTTT. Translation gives CASSVNTPDTQYF.